This T cell receptor (beta chain) was sequenced during a study of beta chain features in type 1 diabetes. Overall study: Across every sample, 100 million to 130 million sorted cells were examined in total. General study findings and limits: In type 1 diabetes patients, VDJ junctions had fewer insertions; deletions at these junctions were more frequent. Moderately but significantly shorter TCRB CDR3s were found in Type 1 diabetes patients in all four CD4+ subsets.

cDNA synthesis used the whole RNA isolate, giving expressed TCRB sequences. Profiling relied on immunoSEQ multiplex PCR, and the TCRdb table lists in-frame clones only, not all of them. The sample records 300,000 to 400,000 clones, over 8.5% being singletons. Looked up from germline, CDR1 is LNHDA and CDR2 is SQIVND (reference sequence). V lost 7 bases and J lost 6, with 15 bases in between. The CDR3 loop spans 14 amino acids. The authors took one heparinised blood draw, averaging about 120 mL, from each donor. CD4+ naive, central memory, regulatory and stem cell-like memory subsets were isolated by sorting on CD45RO/CCR7/CD25/CD127/CD95/CD27. This clone was detected only a few times. The antigen is not known.

The TCR was taken from a man aged 30 to 45 with type 1 diabetes. This chain links TRBV19 with TRBJ2-2; D could derive from TRBD1 or TRBD2 (5 bases each). The sequencing input was central memory CD4+ T cells from blood. The CDR3 DNA reads TGTGCCAGTACCAAAAAACGGGACCCCGGGGAGCTGTTTTTT. Protein: CASTKKRDPGELFF.